This T cell receptor beta chain was profiled in a study of CD8+ T cells in alopecia areata. Study-wide background: Administration of oral tofacitinib to treated patients was at 5 to 10 mg twice daily.

With 5 bases clipped from V and 4 bases from J, the junction kept 13 bases outside the gene matches. Germline loops: CDR1 SGHAT, CDR2 FQNNGV. This CDR3 is built from 16 residues. In alopecia areata patients, both lesional scalp punch biopsies and peripheral blood were collected. From PBMCs, CD4+ and CD8+ T cells were sorted. As the sequencing template, cDNA was produced by extracting RNA and reverse transcribing it. Clones were sequenced by immunoSEQ multiplex PCR, and TCRdb holds only the in-frame ones, with some missing. Of 160,000 or so clones listed, about 66% were seen once; the top ten hold around 10%.

Specimen: CD8+ T cells sorted from blood, collected at week 0. The sequence came from a human donor with alopecia areata. The rearrangement uses TRBV11-2 and TRBJ2-5; 7 bases align to TRBD2. The CDR3 bases are TGTGCCAGCAGCGGTACGAGGACTAGGGAGGGAGAGACCCAGTACTTC. It codes for CASSGTRTREGETQYF.